The 17 T cell receptor beta chains below come from one sample, sequenced in a study of T cell responses to AZD1222 COVID-19 vaccine. The repertoire was sequenced with immunoSEQ multiplex PCR; TCRdb's copy has only in-frame clones and lacks some. There are 110,000 or so clones in the sample; about 86% occur only once, and approximately 15% lies in the top ten. The sequencing used peripheral blood, collected 28 days after the second AZD1222 dose. These receptors were obtained from an adult who received the AZD1222 COVID-19 vaccine.

This chain uses TRBV27 with TRBJ2-2; D is uncertain. Trimming took 3 bases from V and 2 from J, leaving 13 bases between them. CDR1 is MNHEY and CDR2 is SMNVEV in the germline V gene (reference sequence). CDR3 length: 16 residues. The CDR3 reads CASSFRPEINTGELFF. CDR3 in DNA: TGTGCCAGCAGTTTCAGGCCGGAAATAAACACCGGGGAGCTGTTTTTT.

The rearrangement joins TRBV7-3 to TRBJ2-1; TRBD2 matches at 7 bases. Trimming at V came to 8 bases and at J to 4 bases, leaving 5 bases not matched to a gene. CDR3 length: 13 residues. Per the germline V gene, CDR1 is SGHTA and CDR2 is FQGTGA. CDR3 in amino acids: CASAAGNYNEQFF. The CDR3 DNA sequence: TGTGCCAGCGCAGCGGGAAATTACAATGAGCAGTTCTTC.

The chain is built from TRBV9 and TRBJ2-5, with a possible D match to TRBD1 (6 bases). V lost 2 bases, J lost 3 bases, and 8 bases lay in between. This CDR3 has 13 amino acids. Germline loops: CDR1 SGDLS, CDR2 YYNGEE. CDR3 sequence reads: CASSVDSKETQYF. The CDR3 DNA reads as TGTGCCAGCAGCGTGGACAGTAAAGAGACCCAGTACTTC.

The CDR3 nucleotides are TGTGCCAGAAGCTTGCGGAGCGGGGGGCCCACCGGGGAGCTGTTTTTT. Protein product: CARSLRSGGPTGELFF. The chain is built from TRBV5-3 and TRBJ2-2; 9 nucleotides match TRBD2. TRBV5-3 is assigned to the ORF class and has an uncertain function. The CDR3 covers 16 residues. J was trimmed by 4 bases and V by 1 base; bases with no gene match: 5.

The chain has TRBV7-9 and TRBJ1-2; possible D gene TRBD1, 6 bases. Trimming took off 6 bases at V and 2 bases at J, with 19 bases between the two ends. The V gene's germline CDR1 is SEHNR and CDR2 FQNEAQ (reference sequence). This CDR3 contains 16 residues. CDR3 amino acids: CASSGPLTGMNYGYTF. DNA for the CDR3: TGTGCCAGCAGTGGCCCTCTTACAGGGATGAACTATGGCTACACCTTC.

This chain connects TRBV3-1 (or the pseudogene TRBV3-2) to TRBJ1-5; unclear D gene. Trimming pared 0 bases from V and 7 bases from J, leaving 7 bases between. This CDR3 spans 13 amino acids. The germline gives CDR1 LGHDT, CDR2 YNNKEL (reference sequence). Here the CDR3 reads CASSQEPRQPQHF. The DNA for the CDR3 is TGTGCCAGCAGCCAAGAGCCGCGCCAGCCCCAGCATTTT.

V usage is TRBV3-1 (or the pseudogene TRBV3-2) and J usage is TRBJ2-1; 12 bases align to TRBD2. Per the germline V gene, CDR1 is LGHDT and CDR2 is YNNKEL (reference sequence). V shed 5 bases and J 8 bases; nucleotides not matched to a gene: 7. The CDR3 spans 15 residues. The CDR3 loop reads CASSKRLAGVDEQFF. CDR3 in DNA: TGTGCCAGCAGCAAACGACTAGCGGGAGTTGATGAGCAGTTCTTC.

This sequence joins TRBV7-6 and TRBJ2-7, with D hard to call. The V gene's germline CDR1 is SGHVS and CDR2 FNYEAQ. This CDR3 region has 14 residues. V gave up 5 bases and J gave up 5 bases, with 16 bases separating them. The CDR3 is CASSPPEWFHEQYF. CDR3 in DNA: TGTGCCAGCAGCCCCCCGGAGTGGTTCCACGAGCAGTACTTC.

The rearrangement uses TRBV4-1 and TRBJ2-2; possible D gene TRBD1, 6 bases. From germline, CDR1 is MGHRA and CDR2 YSYEKL. The V end lost 5 bases, the J end lost 3 bases, and 19 bases lay between the germline ends. CDR3 length: 17 amino acids. CDR3 sequence (DNA): TGCGCCAGCAGCAAAAGTCCTACAGGGAGTCACACCGGGGAGCTGTTTTTT. Amino acids: CASSKSPTGSHTGELFF.

The genes are TRBV13 and TRBJ2-1, with a weak D call TRBD2 (7 bases). This CDR3 spans 14 amino acids. Germline V gives CDR1 PRHDT, CDR2 FYEKMQ (reference sequence). Trimming removed 5 bases from V and 10 bases from J, with 18 bases in between. The CDR3 nucleotides are TGTGCCAGCAGCCAAGGGGGGGGCGCTCAAGAGCAGTTCTTC. Translation: CASSQGGGAQEQFF.

This clone was counted a single time. The V and J genes are TRBV10-1 and TRBJ1-3; no clear D. Trimming took off 3 bases at V and 3 bases at J, with 6 bases between the two ends. There are 13 residues in the CDR3. The germline CDR1 and CDR2 sequences are WNHNN and SYGVQD (reference sequence). CDR3 region: CASSEGLGNTIYF. CDR3 in DNA: TGCGCCAGCAGTGAAGGTCTTGGAAACACCATATATTTT.

The chain joins TRBV1 to TRBJ2-2; TRBD2, the table's D call, was not compared with the DNA. TRBV1 constitutes a pseudogene. The CDR3 is made up of 15 amino acids. The CDR3 reads CTSSQTSGNTGELFF. The CDR3 nucleotides are TGCACCAGCAGCCAGACTAGCGGGAACACCGGGGAGCTGTTTTTT.

This clone was seen once. This rearrangement joins TRBV7-2 to TRBJ1-4; TRBD1 aligns across 7 bases. CDR1 and CDR2 from the germline V gene are SGHTA and FQGNSA. CDR3 length: 15 residues. Trimming removed 4 bases from V and 4 bases from J; junction bases left unmatched: 6. The CDR3 loop is CASSSATGNNEKLFF. Written as DNA, the CDR3 is TGTGCCAGCAGCTCCGCGACAGGGAATAATGAAAAACTGTTTTTT.

This rearrangement joins TRBV6-2 or TRBV6-3 to TRBJ1-6, with 9 bases fitting TRBD1. This CDR3 has 15 amino acids. The germline gives CDR1 MNHEY, CDR2 SVGEGT. V gave up 6 bases and J gave up 8 bases; unmatched junction bases: 8. The CDR3 here is CASSTPRTGDSPLHF. CDR3 coding DNA: TGTGCCAGCAGCACCCCGAGGACAGGGGATTCACCCCTCCACTTT.

The table lists this clone with a count of one. This chain uses TRBV19 with TRBJ1-4, with D hard to call. Germline V gene sequence: CDR1 LNHDA, CDR2 SQIVND (reference sequence). CDR3 length equals 15 residues. The V end was cut by 5 bases, the J end by 5 bases, with 15 bases between. The CDR3 here is CASSLPGRINEKLFF. Written as DNA, the CDR3 is TGTGCCAGTAGTCTGCCTGGACGTATCAATGAAAAACTGTTTTTT.

The chain uses TRBV28 and TRBJ2-1; the match to TRBD2 covers 8 bases. J gave up 9 bases and V 4 bases, and 5 bases lay outside the gene matches. The CDR3 contains 13 residues. Germline V gene sequence: CDR1 MDHEN, CDR2 SYDVKM. CDR3 sequence reads: CASSSSGFPEQFF. The DNA of the CDR3 is TGTGCCAGCAGTTCTAGCGGGTTCCCTGAGCAGTTCTTC. Supplemented by reference TRBV28 and TRBJ2-1, the full variable domain reads DVKVTQSSRYLVKRTGEKVFLECVQDMDHENMFWYRQDPGLGLRLIYFSYDVKMKEKGDIPEGYSVSREKKERFSLILESASTNQTSMYLCASSSSGFPEQFFGPGTRLTVL.

J is TRBJ2-3 and V is TRBV24-1; D is perhaps TRBD1 (5 bases). CDR3 length: 14 amino acids. Looked up from germline, CDR1 is KGHDR and CDR2 is SFDVKD. The germline V and J ends were trimmed by 5 bases and 2 bases, with 10 bases remaining between them. The CDR3 sequence: CATSGAGHTDTQYF. CDR3 DNA sequence: TGTGCCACCAGTGGTGCAGGGCACACAGATACGCAGTATTTT.